Reported below is one T cell receptor (beta chain). Its antigen is still unknown. The record has no base qualities; no much larger clone is one base away. CD4+ T cells from unexposed donors were collected before the COVID-19 pandemic (2011-2018). Following 10 days of culture, the EasySep CD4+ T cell isolation kit was used to isolate CD4+ T cells. Unexposed donor CD4+ T cells were tested for reactivity to SARS-CoV-2 S and N and four common cold coronavirus spike pools, as cell number allowed. Each well held more than 1.5 million PBMCs cultured in IMDM containing roughly 5.2% human AB serum and 10 IU/ml IL-2. Half of the culture medium was replaced with fresh IL-2-containing medium on days 3 and 7. Triplicate replicate wells were generally used for each peptide culture condition. The leukapheresis product for the unexposed donors was obtained through commercial purchase. Ficoll-Paque PLUS gradient centrifugation was used to isolate PBMCs from leukapheresis product or whole blood. PBMCs were either cryopreserved at -140 degrees C or used fresh in the expansion assay. The QIAamp Micro DNA Kit was used to extract genomic DNA from the CD4+ T cells.

Preparation of the library involved the immunoSEQ multiplex PCR assay. The source study handled its data this way. During preprocessing, nonproductive sequences were discarded, as were any CDR3s that did not begin with C, did not end with F or W, or were shorter than 7 amino acids. Antigen-specific clonotypes were called with the MANAFEST web app, based on expansion relative to reference and other culture wells. To be counted as positive, a clone had to show significant expansion compared with the reference culture, at an FDR below 0.05, in 2 of 3 replicate wells. To be called positive, a clone also had to show significant expansion compared with every other tandem well and an odds ratio greater than 5. After three terminal residues were trimmed from each end, CDR3 homology was quantified as pairwise Levenshtein distance using the stringdist R package. TCRdb mirrors the immuneACCESS table, restricted to in-frame sequences. Some clones are absent from its copies; in checked studies, under half trace to an unresolved V gene, and the reason for the others is unknown. V and J calls and clone size are copied from that table; D and trimming were computed from the DNA. This sample gives tens of thousands of clones in total; around 72% of them show up just once. Of the sample, roughly 12% falls within the top ten clones.

These data belong to a study of CD4 T cells in relation to SARS-CoV-2 and coronaviruses (dated by TCRdb to 2020 to 2022). Background on the whole study: In the ViraFEST assay, PBMCs were grown with antigen for roughly 10 days, and TCR beta CDR3s were then sequenced to identify antigen-specific clonal expansions. An HIV-1 Nef peptide pool or a culture without peptide was used as the negative reference condition. At the level of individual TCR clonotypes, the study evaluated whether memory CD4+ T cells crossreact between the spike proteins of SARS-CoV-2 and those of common cold coronaviruses. The Adaptive Biotechnologies TCR-sequencing kit was used to sequence samples from three pre-COVID donors and the naive versus memory experiments, while other data came from Illumina-based sequencing. Expansion assays from other donors in the study were sequenced with a different, Illumina-based TCR-beta assay. HLA restriction was mapped for shared crossreactive spike epitopes using patient-derived lymphoblastoid cell lines.

Overall study results and their limits: Crossreactivity analysis was centred on spike protein, so crossreactivity against other viral proteins was not assessed. Pre-pandemic and post-infection samples were not both contributed by any donor, so tracing of the source of pre-existing responses was limited. Memory CD4+ clonotypes crossrecognizing SARS-CoV-2 and at least one common cold coronavirus spike were found in roughly 65% of donors. Small numbers of patients and of tested TCRs limited the study. Significantly weaker SARS-CoV-2-driven expansion was shown by crossreactive clones than by monoreactive clones, consistent with antigenic imprinting.

The CDR3 spans 17 residues, from the cysteine through the phenylalanine. The only DNA kept is the CDR3, 51 bases in frame from the first base. CDR1 and CDR2, per the germline V gene (reference sequence), are SEHNR and FQNEAQ. Deletion took 5 bases off V and 3 bases off J, with a span of 20 bases between the germline ends. Here the chain combines TRBV7-9 and TRBJ2-1; the D gene identity is not certain. This clonotype was obtained from a human donor in good health. Sequenced material: CD4+ T cells from PBMCs, cultured in vitro. CDR3 sequence: CASSAYSAYVFYNEQFF. The nucleotides read TGTGCCAGCAGCGCTTATAGTGCCTACGTTTTCTACAATGAGCAGTTCTTC.